What follows describes a single TCR beta chain. Libraries were prepared by immunoSEQ multiplex PCR; TCRdb keeps only in-frame clonotypes and omits some of them. The sample holds about 250,000 clones, around four fifths seen once. The sample originates from a study of blood T cell repertoires in COVID-19. Looking at the study overall: PBMCs, B-cell-depleted T cells, or T cells were the source of the cDNA or gDNA that made up the material.

The CDR3 runs 15 residues. V dropped 1 base and J dropped 0 bases, with 7 bases sitting between them. CDR1 and CDR2 from the germline V gene are SGHNT and YENEEA. Sequencing input: peripheral blood. The chain couples TRBV11-3 to TRBJ1-3; D is undetermined. The clonotype comes from a middle-aged man with active or convalescent COVID-19. The DNA for the CDR3 is TGTGCCAGCAGCTTAGGTGGGAGCTCTGGAAACACCATATATTTT. Translating gives CASSLGGSSGNTIYF.